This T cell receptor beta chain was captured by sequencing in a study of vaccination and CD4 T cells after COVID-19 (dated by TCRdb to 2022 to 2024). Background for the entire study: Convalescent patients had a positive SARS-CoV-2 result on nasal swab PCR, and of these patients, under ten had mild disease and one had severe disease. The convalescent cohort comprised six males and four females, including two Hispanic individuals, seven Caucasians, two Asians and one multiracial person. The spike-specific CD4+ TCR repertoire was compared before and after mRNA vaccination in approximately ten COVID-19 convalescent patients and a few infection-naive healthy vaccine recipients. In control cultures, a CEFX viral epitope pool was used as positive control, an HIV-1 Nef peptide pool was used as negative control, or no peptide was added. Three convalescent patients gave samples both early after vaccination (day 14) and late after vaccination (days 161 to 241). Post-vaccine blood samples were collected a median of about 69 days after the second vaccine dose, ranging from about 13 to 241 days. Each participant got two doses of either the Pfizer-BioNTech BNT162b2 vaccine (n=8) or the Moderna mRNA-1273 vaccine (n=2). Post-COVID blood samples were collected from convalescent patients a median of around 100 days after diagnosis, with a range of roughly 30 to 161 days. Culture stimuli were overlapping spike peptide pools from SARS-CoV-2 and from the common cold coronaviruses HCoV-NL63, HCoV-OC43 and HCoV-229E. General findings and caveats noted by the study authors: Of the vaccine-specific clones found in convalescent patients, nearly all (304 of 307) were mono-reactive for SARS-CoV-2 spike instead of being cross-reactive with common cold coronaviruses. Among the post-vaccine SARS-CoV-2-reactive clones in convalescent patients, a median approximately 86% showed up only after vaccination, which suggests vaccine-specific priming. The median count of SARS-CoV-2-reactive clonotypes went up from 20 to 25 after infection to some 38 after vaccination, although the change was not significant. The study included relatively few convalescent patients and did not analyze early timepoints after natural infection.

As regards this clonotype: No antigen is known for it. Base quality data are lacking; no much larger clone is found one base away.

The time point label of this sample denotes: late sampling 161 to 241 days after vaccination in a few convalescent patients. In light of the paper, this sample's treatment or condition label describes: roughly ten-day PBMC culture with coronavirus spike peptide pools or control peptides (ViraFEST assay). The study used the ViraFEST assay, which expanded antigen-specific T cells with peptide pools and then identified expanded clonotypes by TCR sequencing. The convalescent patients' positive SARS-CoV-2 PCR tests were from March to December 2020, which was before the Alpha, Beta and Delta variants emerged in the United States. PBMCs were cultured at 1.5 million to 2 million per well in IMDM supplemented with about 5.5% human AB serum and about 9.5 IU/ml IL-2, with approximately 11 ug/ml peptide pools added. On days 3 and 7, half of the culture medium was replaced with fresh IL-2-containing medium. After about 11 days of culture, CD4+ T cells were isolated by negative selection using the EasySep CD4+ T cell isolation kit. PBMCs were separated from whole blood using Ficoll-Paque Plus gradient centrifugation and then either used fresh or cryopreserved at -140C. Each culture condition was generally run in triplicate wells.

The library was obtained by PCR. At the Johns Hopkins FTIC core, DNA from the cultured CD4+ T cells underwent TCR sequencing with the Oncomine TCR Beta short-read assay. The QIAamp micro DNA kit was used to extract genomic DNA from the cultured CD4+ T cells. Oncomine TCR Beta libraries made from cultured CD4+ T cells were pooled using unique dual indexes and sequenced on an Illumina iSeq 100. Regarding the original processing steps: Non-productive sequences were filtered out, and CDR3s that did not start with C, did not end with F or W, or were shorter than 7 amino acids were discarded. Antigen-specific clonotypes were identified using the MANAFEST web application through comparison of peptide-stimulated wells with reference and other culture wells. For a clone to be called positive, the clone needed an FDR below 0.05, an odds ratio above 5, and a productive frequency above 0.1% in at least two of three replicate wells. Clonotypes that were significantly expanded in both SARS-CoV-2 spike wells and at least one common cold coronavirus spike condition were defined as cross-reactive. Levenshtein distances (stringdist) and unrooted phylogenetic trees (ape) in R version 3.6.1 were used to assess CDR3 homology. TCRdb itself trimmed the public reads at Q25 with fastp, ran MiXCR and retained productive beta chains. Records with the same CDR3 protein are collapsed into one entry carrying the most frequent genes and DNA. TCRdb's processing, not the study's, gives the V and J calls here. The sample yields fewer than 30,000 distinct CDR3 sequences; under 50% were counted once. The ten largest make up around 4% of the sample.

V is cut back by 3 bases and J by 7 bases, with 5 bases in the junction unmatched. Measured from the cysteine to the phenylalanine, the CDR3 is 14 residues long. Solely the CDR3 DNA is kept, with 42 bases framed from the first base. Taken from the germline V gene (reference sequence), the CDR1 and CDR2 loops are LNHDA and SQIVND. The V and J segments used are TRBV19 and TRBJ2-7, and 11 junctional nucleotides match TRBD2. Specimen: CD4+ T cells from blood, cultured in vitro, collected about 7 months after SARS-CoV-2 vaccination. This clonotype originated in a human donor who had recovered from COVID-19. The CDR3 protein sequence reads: CASSMSTSGREQYF. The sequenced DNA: TGTGCCAGTAGTATGAGTACTAGCGGGAGAGAGCAGTACTTC.